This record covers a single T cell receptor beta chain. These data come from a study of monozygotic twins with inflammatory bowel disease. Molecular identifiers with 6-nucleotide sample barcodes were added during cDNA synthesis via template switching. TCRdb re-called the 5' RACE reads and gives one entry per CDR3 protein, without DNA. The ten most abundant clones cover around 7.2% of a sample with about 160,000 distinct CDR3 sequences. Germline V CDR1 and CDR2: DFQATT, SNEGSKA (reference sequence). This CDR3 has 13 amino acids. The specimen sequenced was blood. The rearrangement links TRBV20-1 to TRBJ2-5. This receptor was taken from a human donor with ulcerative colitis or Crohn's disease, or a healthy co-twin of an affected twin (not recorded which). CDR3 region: CSARDSGWETQYF.